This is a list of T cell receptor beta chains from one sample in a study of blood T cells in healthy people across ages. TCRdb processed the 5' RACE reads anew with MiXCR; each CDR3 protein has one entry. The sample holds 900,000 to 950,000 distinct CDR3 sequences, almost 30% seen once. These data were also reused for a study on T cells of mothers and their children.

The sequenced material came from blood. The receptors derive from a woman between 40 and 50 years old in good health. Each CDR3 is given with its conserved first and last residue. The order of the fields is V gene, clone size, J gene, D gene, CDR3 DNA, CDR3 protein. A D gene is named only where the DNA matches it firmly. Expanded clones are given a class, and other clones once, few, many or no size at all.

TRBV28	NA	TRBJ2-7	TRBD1	TGTGCCAGCAGGAGGGACAGGGGTAGCTCCTACGAGCAGTACTTC	CASRRDRGSSYEQYF
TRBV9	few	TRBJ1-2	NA	TGTGCCAGCAGCGTAGACCCAGGGTTGGGGTATGGCTACACCTTC	CASSVDPGLGYGYTF
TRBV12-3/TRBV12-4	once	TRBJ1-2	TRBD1	TGTGCCAGCAAGATCTTAGCCGGGACAGACGGTGGCTACACCTTC	CASKILAGTDGGYTF
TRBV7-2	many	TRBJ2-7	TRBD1	TGTGCCAGCAGCTTTTCAGGGGGCTGGGAGCAGTACTTC	CASSFSGGWEQYF
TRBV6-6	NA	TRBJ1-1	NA	TGTGCCAGCGCCCGAGAGGTTGAAGCTTTCTTT	CASAREVEAFF
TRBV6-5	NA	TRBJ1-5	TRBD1	TGTGCCAGCAGTTACTTTACACCGGGACAGATTATGCCATATAGCAATCAGCCCCAGCATTTT	CASSYFTPGQIMPYSNQPQHF
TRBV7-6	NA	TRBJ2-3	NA	TGTGCCAGCAGCTTAAGGCGGGAAGCACAGTCAGATACGCAGTATTTT	CASSLRREAQSDTQYF
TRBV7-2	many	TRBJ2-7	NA	TGTGCCAGCAGCTTAGTAGCTGGCGAGCAGTACTTC	CASSLVAGEQYF
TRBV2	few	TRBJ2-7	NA	TGTGCCAGCGGAGGGGGGAACGCCAACTACGAGCAGTACTTC	CASGGGNANYEQYF
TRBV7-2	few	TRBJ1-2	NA	TGTGCCAGCAGCTTAGGCGGCATATGGAGGGGCTACACCTTC	CASSLGGIWRGYTF
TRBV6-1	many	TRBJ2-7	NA	TGTGCCAGCAGGGTACCTACAGGTTCCGGGGACGAGCAGTACTTC	CASRVPTGSGDEQYF
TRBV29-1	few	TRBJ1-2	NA	TGCAGCGTTGAGTCTTATGAGGGTTCCTATGGCTACACCTTC	CSVESYEGSYGYTF
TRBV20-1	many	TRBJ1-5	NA	TGCAGTGCTTTATATAGCAATCAGCCCCAGCATTTT	CSALYSNQPQHF
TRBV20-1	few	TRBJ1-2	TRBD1	TGCAGTGCTAGAGGCGGGACAGGGGGCGACTATGGCTACACCTTC	CSARGGTGGDYGYTF
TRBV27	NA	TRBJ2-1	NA	TGTGCCAGCATCAGCCGGGCCGGGGGTGAGCAGTTCTTC	CASISRAGGEQFF
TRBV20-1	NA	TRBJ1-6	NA	TGCAGTGCTCCGGGCCCCGGGACCCTCCACTTT	CSAPGPGTLHF
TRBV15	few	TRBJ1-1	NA	TGTGCCACCAGCGCCCAGGGCAACACTGAAGCTTTCTTT	CATSAQGNTEAFF
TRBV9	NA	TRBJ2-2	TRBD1	TGTGCCAGCAGCCCAAGGACAGGATACAACACCGAGGAGCTGTTTTTT	CASSPRTGYNTEELFF
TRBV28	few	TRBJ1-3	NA	TGTGCCAGCAGTTTAGCGGGCTCTGGAAACACCATATATTTT	CASSLAGSGNTIYF
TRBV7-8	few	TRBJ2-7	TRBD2	TGTGCCAGCAGCTTCGGGACTAGCGGGGGAAACACTCTAGGGCAGTACTTC	CASSFGTSGGNTLGQYF
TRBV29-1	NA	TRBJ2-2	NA	TGCAGTGCCTGCAGGGAGACCGGGGAGCTGTTTTTT	CSACRETGELFF
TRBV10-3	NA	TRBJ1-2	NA	TGTGCCATCAGTGAGTCCCTTACTTCTCAGAACTATGGCTACACCTTC	CAISESLTSQNYGYTF
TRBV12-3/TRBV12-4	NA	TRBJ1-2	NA	TGTGCCAGCAGTGGCTTGGACAGCAATGGCTACACCTTC	CASSGLDSNGYTF
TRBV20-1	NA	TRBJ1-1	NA	TGCAGTGCTCCCTTTCCCCTAGGATTCGCTGAAGCTTTCTTT	CSAPFPLGFAEAFF
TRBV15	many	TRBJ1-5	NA	TGTGCCACCAGCAGAGACGGGACGGGGGGGCAGCCCCAGCATTTT	CATSRDGTGGQPQHF
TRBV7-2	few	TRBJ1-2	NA	TGTGCCAGCAGCTCAGGACTCCCGGGGAAAGCTAACTATGGCTACACCTTC	CASSSGLPGKANYGYTF